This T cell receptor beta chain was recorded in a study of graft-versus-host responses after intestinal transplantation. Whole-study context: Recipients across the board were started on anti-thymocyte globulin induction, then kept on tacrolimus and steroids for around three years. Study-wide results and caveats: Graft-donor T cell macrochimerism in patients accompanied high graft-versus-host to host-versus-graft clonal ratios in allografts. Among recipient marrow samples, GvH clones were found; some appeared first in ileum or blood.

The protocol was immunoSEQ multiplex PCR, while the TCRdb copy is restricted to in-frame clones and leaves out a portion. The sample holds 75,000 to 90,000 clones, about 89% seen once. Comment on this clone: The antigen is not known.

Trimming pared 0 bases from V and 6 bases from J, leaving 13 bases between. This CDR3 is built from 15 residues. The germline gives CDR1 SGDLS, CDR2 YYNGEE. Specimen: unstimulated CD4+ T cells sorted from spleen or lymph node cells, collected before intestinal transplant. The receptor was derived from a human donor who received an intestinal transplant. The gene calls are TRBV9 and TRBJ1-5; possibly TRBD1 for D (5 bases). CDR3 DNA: TGTGCCAGCAGCGTAGGGGGGGAGGAAGGTCAGCCCCAGCATTTT. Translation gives CASSVGGEEGQPQHF.